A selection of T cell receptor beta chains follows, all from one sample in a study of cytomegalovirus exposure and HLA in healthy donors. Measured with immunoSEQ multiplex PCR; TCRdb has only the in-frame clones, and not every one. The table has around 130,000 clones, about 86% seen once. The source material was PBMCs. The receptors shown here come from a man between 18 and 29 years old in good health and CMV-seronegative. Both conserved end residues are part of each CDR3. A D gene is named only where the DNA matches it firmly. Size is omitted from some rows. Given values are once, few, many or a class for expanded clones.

CDR3: CASSSLSSYNSPLHF
DNA: TGTGCCAGCAGCAGTCTAAGCTCCTATAATTCACCCCTCCACTTT
V: TRBV14
size: NA
D: NA
J: TRBJ1-6

CDR3: CASSYSLGHVSYEQYF
DNA: TGTGCCAGCAGTTACTCTTTGGGACATGTCTCCTACGAGCAGTACTTC
V: TRBV6-5
size: few
D: NA
J: TRBJ2-7

CDR3: CASVSIDKSGELFF
DNA: TGTGCCAGCGTATCTATCGACAAGTCCGGGGAGCTGTTTTTT
V: TRBV7-9
size: NA
D: NA
J: TRBJ2-2

CDR3: CASRQGREQYF
DNA: TGCGCCAGCAGACAGGGTCGCGAGCAGTACTTC
V: TRBV10-2
size: NA
D: NA
J: TRBJ2-7

CDR3: CASSLARGYTGELFF
DNA: TGTGCCAGCAGCTTAGCGCGGGGGTACACCGGGGAGCTGTTTTTT
V: TRBV7-9
size: NA
D: TRBD2
J: TRBJ2-2

CDR3: CASSAGQSGNQPQHF
DNA: TGTGCCAGCAGCGCCGGACAGTCAGGCAATCAGCCCCAGCATTTT
V: TRBV9
size: NA
D: NA
J: TRBJ1-5

CDR3: CASSYSTGSAEAFF
DNA: TGTGCCAGCAGTTACTCGACAGGGTCGGCAGAAGCTTTCTTT
V: TRBV6-5
size: NA
D: TRBD1
J: TRBJ1-1

CDR3: CASSHRDRAYNEQFF
DNA: TGTGCCAGCAGCCACCGGGACAGGGCCTACAATGAGCAGTTCTTC
V: TRBV7-2
size: NA
D: TRBD1
J: TRBJ2-1

CDR3: CASTRDWDSTDTQYF
DNA: TGTGCCAGCACGAGGGATTGGGATAGCACAGATACGCAGTATTTT
V: TRBV6-5
size: NA
D: NA
J: TRBJ2-3

CDR3: CAISTTGQGTGELFF
DNA: TGTGCCATCAGTACGACAGGGCAAGGCACCGGGGAGCTGTTTTTT
V: TRBV10-3
size: NA
D: TRBD1
J: TRBJ2-2

CDR3: CASSFSGGGAYEQYF
DNA: TGTGCCAGCAGTTTCTCGGGTGGGGGGGCCTACGAGCAGTACTTC
V: TRBV6-5
size: NA
D: TRBD2
J: TRBJ2-7

CDR3: CASSIGEYRYEQYF
DNA: TGTGCCAGTAGTATAGGAGAATACCGATACGAGCAGTACTTC
V: TRBV19
size: NA
D: NA
J: TRBJ2-7

CDR3: CASRFPGTGFPSLYEQYF
DNA: TGTGCCAGCAGATTCCCCGGGACAGGTTTCCCCTCACTCTACGAGCAGTACTTC
V: TRBV28
size: NA
D: TRBD1
J: TRBJ2-7

CDR3: CASSDLAGSTGELFF
DNA: TGCGCCAGCAGCGATCTAGCGGGGAGCACCGGGGAGCTGTTTTTT
V: TRBV5-1
size: NA
D: TRBD2
J: TRBJ2-2

CDR3: CASSSGGTEQYF
DNA: TGTGCCAGCAGTTCGGGGGGGACCGAGCAGTACTTC
V: TRBV6-6
size: once
D: TRBD2
J: TRBJ2-7

CDR3: CASSARPNRVPDTQYF
DNA: TGTGCCAGCAGTGCCCGACCTAACAGGGTCCCAGATACGCAGTATTTT
V: TRBV6-1
size: NA
D: NA
J: TRBJ2-3

CDR3: CATSRDFQGRVGETQYF
DNA: TGTGCCACCAGCAGAGATTTTCAGGGGCGGGTTGGTGAGACCCAGTACTTC
V: TRBV15
size: NA
D: NA
J: TRBJ2-5

CDR3: CSVVVPNSGNTIYF
DNA: TGCAGCGTTGTTGTCCCCAACTCTGGAAACACCATATATTTT
V: TRBV29-1
size: NA
D: NA
J: TRBJ1-3

CDR3: CSDGWVAEEAFF
DNA: TGCAGCGACGGCTGGGTGGCGGAGGAAGCTTTCTTT
V: TRBV29-1
size: NA
D: NA
J: TRBJ1-1

CDR3: CASSQDLTVKNTEAFF
DNA: TGCGCCAGCAGCCAAGATCTAACAGTCAAGAACACTGAAGCTTTCTTT
V: TRBV4-3
size: NA
D: NA
J: TRBJ1-1

CDR3: CAISESISGIGTDTQYF
DNA: TGTGCCATCAGTGAGTCGATTAGCGGTATAGGCACAGATACGCAGTATTTT
V: TRBV10-3
size: NA
D: NA
J: TRBJ2-3

CDR3: CASSGAGFNQPQHF
DNA: TGTGCCAGCAGTGGGGCAGGGTTCAATCAGCCCCAGCATTTT
V: TRBV2
size: NA
D: NA
J: TRBJ1-5

CDR3: CASSTGQERTEAFF
DNA: TGTGCCAGTAGTACAGGACAGGAGAGAACTGAAGCTTTCTTT
V: TRBV19
size: NA
D: TRBD1
J: TRBJ1-1

CDR3: CAWSNGKRETQYF
DNA: TGTGCCTGGAGTAACGGCAAGCGAGAGACCCAGTACTTC
V: TRBV30
size: NA
D: NA
J: TRBJ2-5

CDR3: CASSPKQGTEAFF
DNA: TGTGCCAGCTCGCCAAAACAGGGCACTGAAGCTTTCTTT
V: TRBV18
size: NA
D: NA
J: TRBJ1-1

CDR3: CASSLGRGGATDTQYF
DNA: TGTGCCAGCAGTTTAGGTCGCGGGGGGGCAACAGATACGCAGTATTTT
V: TRBV28
size: NA
D: TRBD2
J: TRBJ2-3

CDR3: CASSPPAARFGEQFF
DNA: TGTGCCAGCAGTCCCCCGGCTGCGAGGTTCGGTGAGCAGTTCTTC
V: TRBV6-1
size: NA
D: NA
J: TRBJ2-1

CDR3: CASSLGQGAYEQYF
DNA: TGTGCCAGCAGCCTAGGACAGGGGGCGTACGAGCAGTACTTC
V: TRBV6-5
size: few
D: TRBD1
J: TRBJ2-7

CDR3: CAVQGGGGPRWFF
DNA: TGTGCCGTACAGGGGGGAGGGGGCCCGAGGTGGTTCTTC
V: TRBV6-5
size: NA
D: NA
J: TRBJ2-1

CDR3: CASSLVRGAYNEQFF
DNA: TGCGCCAGCAGCTTGGTTCGGGGGGCATACAATGAGCAGTTCTTC
V: TRBV5-1
size: few
D: NA
J: TRBJ2-1

CDR3: CASNMAGFRGYTF
DNA: TGTGCCAGTAATATGGCGGGATTTAGGGGCTACACCTTC
V: TRBV19
size: NA
D: NA
J: TRBJ1-2

CDR3: CARSDLIPWDSNYEQYF
DNA: TGTGCCAGGTCGGATCTTATACCGTGGGACAGCAACTACGAGCAGTACTTC
V: TRBV2
size: NA
D: TRBD1
J: TRBJ2-7

CDR3: CASSTPRGKEETQYF
DNA: TGTGCCAGCAGCACTCCGCGAGGAAAGGAAGAGACCCAGTACTTC
V: TRBV5-4
size: NA
D: NA
J: TRBJ2-5

CDR3: CASSEDRDYGYTF
DNA: TGTGCCAGCAGTGAAGACAGGGACTATGGCTACACCTTC
V: TRBV2
size: NA
D: NA
J: TRBJ1-2

CDR3: CSVQITGNEQYF
DNA: TGCAGCGTCCAAATAACAGGGAACGAGCAGTACTTC
V: TRBV29-1
size: NA
D: NA
J: TRBJ2-7

CDR3: CASSRTGGSLPLHF
DNA: TGTGCCAGCAGCCGGACAGGGGGCTCCCTCCCCCTCCACTTT
V: TRBV28
size: NA
D: TRBD1
J: TRBJ1-6

CDR3: CASSGRTGTQETQYF
DNA: TGTGCCAGCAGCGGACGGACAGGGACCCAAGAGACCCAGTACTTC
V: TRBV9
size: NA
D: TRBD1
J: TRBJ2-5

CDR3: CAPKWQGLGGANVLTF
DNA: TGTGCGCCGAAGTGGCAGGGGCTAGGTGGGGCCAACGTCCTGACTTTC
V: TRBV5-8
size: NA
D: NA
J: TRBJ2-6

CDR3: CASSPSIRNNEQFF
DNA: TGCGCCAGCAGCCCTAGTATACGGAACAATGAGCAGTTCTTC
V: TRBV4-3
size: NA
D: NA
J: TRBJ2-1

CDR3: CASSLGVGGEQYF
DNA: TGCGCCAGCAGCCTGGGGGTGGGGGGCGAGCAGTACTTC
V: TRBV5-1
size: NA
D: NA
J: TRBJ2-7

CDR3: CASSFTSGGRPEAFF
DNA: TGTGCCAGCAGCTTCACATCCGGGGGACGGCCTGAAGCTTTCTTT
V: TRBV7-9
size: NA
D: NA
J: TRBJ1-1

CDR3: CASSQVIETGDNEQFF
DNA: TGCGCCAGCAGCCAAGTAATCGAGACAGGGGACAATGAGCAGTTCTTC
V: TRBV4-3
size: NA
D: TRBD1
J: TRBJ2-1

CDR3: CASSLWQDSYEQYF
DNA: TGTGCCAGCAGCTTGTGGCAGGACTCCTACGAGCAGTACTTC
V: TRBV5-5
size: NA
D: NA
J: TRBJ2-7

CDR3: CASSLRTGNQPQHF
DNA: TGTGCCAGCAGTTTAAGGACAGGGAATCAGCCCCAGCATTTT
V: TRBV27
size: NA
D: TRBD1
J: TRBJ1-5

CDR3: CASSPGGVNTEAFF
DNA: TGCGCCAGCAGCCCCGGCGGGGTGAACACTGAAGCTTTCTTT
V: TRBV5-1
size: NA
D: NA
J: TRBJ1-1